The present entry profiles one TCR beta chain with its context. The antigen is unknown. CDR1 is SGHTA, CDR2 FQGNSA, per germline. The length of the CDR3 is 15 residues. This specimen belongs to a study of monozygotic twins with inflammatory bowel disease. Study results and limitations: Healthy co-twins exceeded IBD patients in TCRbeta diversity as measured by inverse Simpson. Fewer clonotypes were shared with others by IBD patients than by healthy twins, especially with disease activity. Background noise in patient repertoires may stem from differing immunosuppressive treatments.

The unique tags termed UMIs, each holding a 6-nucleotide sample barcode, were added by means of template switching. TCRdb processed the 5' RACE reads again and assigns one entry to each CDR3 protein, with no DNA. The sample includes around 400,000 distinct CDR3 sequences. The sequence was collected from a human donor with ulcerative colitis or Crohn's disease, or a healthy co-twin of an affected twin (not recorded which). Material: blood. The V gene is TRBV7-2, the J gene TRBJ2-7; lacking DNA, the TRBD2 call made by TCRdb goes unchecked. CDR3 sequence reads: CASSDRAGLTYEQYF.